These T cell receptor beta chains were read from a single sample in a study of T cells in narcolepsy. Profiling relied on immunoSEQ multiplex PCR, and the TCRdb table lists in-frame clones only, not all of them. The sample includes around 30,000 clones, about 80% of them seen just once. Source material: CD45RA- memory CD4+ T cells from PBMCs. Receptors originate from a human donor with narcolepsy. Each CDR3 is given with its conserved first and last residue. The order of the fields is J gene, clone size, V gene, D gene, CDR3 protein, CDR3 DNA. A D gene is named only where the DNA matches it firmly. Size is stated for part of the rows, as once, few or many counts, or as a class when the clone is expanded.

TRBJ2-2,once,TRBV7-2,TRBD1,CASNNRGGELFF,TGTGCCAGCAACAACAGGGGCGGGGAGCTGTTTTTT
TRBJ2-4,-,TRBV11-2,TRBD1,CASSLDRDRRIQYF,TGTGCCAGCAGCTTAGACCGGGACAGGAGGATTCAGTACTTC
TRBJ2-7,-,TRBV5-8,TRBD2,CASSLWGGGSSYEQYF,TGTGCCAGCAGCTTGTGGGGCGGGGGAAGCTCCTACGAGCAGTACTTC
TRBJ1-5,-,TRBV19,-,CASSISAVANQPQHF,TGTGCCAGTAGTATATCGGCGGTTGCAAATCAGCCCCAGCATTTT
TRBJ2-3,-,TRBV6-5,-,CASSYGGGHTDTQYF,TGTGCCAGCAGTTACGGCGGAGGACACACAGATACGCAGTATTTT
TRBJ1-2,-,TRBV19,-,CASSMGQGSINYGYTF,TGTGCCAGTAGTATGGGACAAGGGTCCATTAACTATGGCTACACCTTC
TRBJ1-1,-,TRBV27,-,CASSEQGRTEAFF,TGTGCCAGCAGTGAACAGGGACGCACTGAAGCTTTCTTT
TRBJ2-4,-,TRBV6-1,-,CASSGHRGQYF,TGTGCCAGCAGTGGACACCGGGGTCAGTACTTC
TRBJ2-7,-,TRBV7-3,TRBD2,CASSAGGSSYEQYF,TGTGCCAGCAGCGCCGGGGGGAGCTCCTACGAGCAGTACTTC
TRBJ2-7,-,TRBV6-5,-,CASSPDISYEQYF,TGTGCCAGCAGCCCTGACATTTCCTACGAGCAGTACTTC
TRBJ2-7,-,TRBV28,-,CASSFFGFRTTRSYEQYF,TGTGCCAGCAGTTTCTTTGGGTTCAGGACAACCCGCTCCTACGAGCAGTACTTC
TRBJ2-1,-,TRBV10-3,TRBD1,CAISDIGRQGATKLYNEQFF,TGTGCCATCAGTGATATTGGGAGACAGGGGGCCACTAAACTTTACAATGAGCAGTTCTTC
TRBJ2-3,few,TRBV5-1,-,CASSFALGTDTQYF,TGCGCCAGCAGCTTCGCACTGGGCACAGATACGCAGTATTTT
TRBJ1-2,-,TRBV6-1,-,CASSERGRSNYGYTF,TGTGCCAGCAGTGAACGAGGGCGAAGTAACTATGGCTACACCTTC
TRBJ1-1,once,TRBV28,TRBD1,CASSLGDRVGLTEAFF,TGTGCCAGCAGCCTCGGGGACAGGGTAGGTTTGACTGAAGCTTTCTTT
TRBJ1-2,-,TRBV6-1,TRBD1,CASSKTGSYTF,TGTGCCAGCAGCAAGACAGGGAGTTACACCTTC
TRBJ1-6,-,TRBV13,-,CASSLVPDSPLHF,TGTGCCAGCAGCTTAGTTCCGGATTCACCCCTCCACTTT
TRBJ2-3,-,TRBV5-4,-,CASTPGTIIGTDTQYF,TGTGCCAGCACCCCCGGGACGATAATTGGCACAGATACGCAGTATTTT
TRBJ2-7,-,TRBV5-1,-,CASSPRGSSYEQYF,TGCGCCAGCAGCCCTCGAGGGAGCTCCTACGAGCAGTACTTC
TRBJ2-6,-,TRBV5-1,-,CASSPNRSPGGANVLTF,TGCGCCAGCAGCCCCAACAGGTCTCCGGGGGGGGCCAACGTCCTGACTTTC
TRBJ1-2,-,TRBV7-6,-,CASGDRNYGYTF,TGTGCCAGTGGAGACAGAAACTATGGCTACACCTTC
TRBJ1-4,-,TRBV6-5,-,CASGREKLFF,TGTGCCAGCGGCAGGGAAAAACTGTTTTTT
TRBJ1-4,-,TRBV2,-,CASRGQTTNEKLFF,TGTGCCAGCAGGGGACAAACAACTAATGAAAAACTGTTTTTT
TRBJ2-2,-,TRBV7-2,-,CASSLEGRTAGELFF,TGTGCCAGCAGCTTAGAGGGCAGGACCGCCGGGGAGCTGTTTTTT
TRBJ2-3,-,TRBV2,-,CASKRDSTDTQYF,TGTGCCAGCAAGAGGGATAGCACAGATACGCAGTATTTT
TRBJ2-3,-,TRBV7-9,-,CASSNQGRNSGTDTQYF,TGTGCCAGCAGCAACCAAGGGCGCAACTCGGGCACAGATACGCAGTATTTT
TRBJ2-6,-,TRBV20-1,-,CSGYGANVLTF,TGCAGTGGTTACGGGGCCAACGTCCTGACTTTC
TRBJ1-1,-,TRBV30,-,CAAGEGPGTEAFF,TGTGCCGCCGGAGAGGGCCCTGGAACTGAAGCTTTCTTT
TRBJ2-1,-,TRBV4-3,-,CASSQEPPPGYNEQFF,TGCGCCAGCAGCCAAGAACCCCCGCCAGGTTACAATGAGCAGTTCTTC
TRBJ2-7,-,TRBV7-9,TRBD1,CASSRDRPHYEQYF,TGTGCCAGCAGCAGGGACAGGCCCCACTACGAGCAGTACTTC
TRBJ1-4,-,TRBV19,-,CASSIGGQTHEKLFF,TGTGCCAGTAGTATAGGGGGCCAGACACATGAAAAACTGTTTTTT
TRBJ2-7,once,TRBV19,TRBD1,CASSQQGAAGEQYF,TGTGCCAGTAGTCAACAGGGGGCAGCAGGCGAGCAGTACTTC
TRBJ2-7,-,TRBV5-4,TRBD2,CASSPSGPAYEQYF,TGTGCCAGCAGCCCTAGCGGGCCAGCCTACGAGCAGTACTTC
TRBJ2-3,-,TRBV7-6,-,CASSYSGTDTQYF,TGTGCCAGCAGTTACTCGGGCACAGATACGCAGTATTTT
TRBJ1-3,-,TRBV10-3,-,CAISESGVVAHGNTIYF,TGTGCCATCAGTGAGTCTGGAGTGGTGGCTCACGGAAACACCATATATTTT
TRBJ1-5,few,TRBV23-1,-,CASSPTCPNQPQHF,TGCGCCAGCAGTCCCACTTGTCCAAATCAGCCCCAGCATTTT
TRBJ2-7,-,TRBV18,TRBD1,CASSPPPGQGASPYEQYF,TGTGCCAGCTCACCACCTCCGGGACAGGGGGCTTCACCCTACGAGCAGTACTTC
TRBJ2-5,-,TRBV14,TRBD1,CASSLRTGKTQYF,TGTGCCAGCAGCCTACGGACAGGGAAGACCCAGTACTTC
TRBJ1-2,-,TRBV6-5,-,CASSVGQGLDYGYTF,TGTGCCAGCAGTGTGGGGCAGGGCCTTGACTATGGCTACACCTTC
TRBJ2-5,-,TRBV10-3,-,CAISLDRGETQYF,TGTGCCATCAGCTTGGACAGAGGGGAGACCCAGTACTTC
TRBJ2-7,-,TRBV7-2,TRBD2,CASSMRGGSYEQYF,TGTGCCAGCAGCATGCGGGGGGGTTCCTACGAGCAGTACTTC
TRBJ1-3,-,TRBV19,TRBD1,CASRDRGISGNTIYF,TGTGCCAGTCGGGACAGGGGTATCTCTGGAAACACCATATATTTT
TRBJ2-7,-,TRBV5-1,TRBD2,CASSAGGPYEQYF,TGCGCCAGCTCGGCGGGGGGGCCTTACGAGCAGTACTTC
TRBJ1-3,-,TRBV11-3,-,CASSLVAGVGNTIYF,TGTGCCAGCAGCTTAGTAGCTGGAGTTGGAAACACCATATATTTT
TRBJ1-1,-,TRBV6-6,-,CASSYGVTAFF,TGTGCCAGCAGCTACGGAGTCACGGCTTTCTTT
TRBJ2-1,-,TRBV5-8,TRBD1,CASPKDRQPYNEQFF,TGTGCCAGCCCTAAGGACAGGCAACCCTACAATGAGCAGTTCTTC
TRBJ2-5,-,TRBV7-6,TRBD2,CASSPLAGGVETQYF,TGTGCCAGCAGCCCCTTGGCGGGGGGTGTAGAGACCCAGTACTTC
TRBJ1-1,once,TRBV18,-,CASSSSGTGNTEAFF,TGTGCCAGCTCATCCTCCGGGACGGGGAACACTGAAGCTTTCTTT
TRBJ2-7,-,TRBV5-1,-,CASSLGQGPYEQYF,TGCGCCAGCAGCTTGGGGCAGGGTCCCTACGAGCAGTACTTC
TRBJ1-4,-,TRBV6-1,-,CASSERAAPNEKLFF,TGTGCCAGCAGTGAACGGGCAGCCCCTAATGAAAAACTGTTTTTT
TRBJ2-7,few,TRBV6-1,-,CASSEGPLNYEQYF,TGTGCCAGCAGTGAAGGTCCCCTAAACTACGAGCAGTACTTC
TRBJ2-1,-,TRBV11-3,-,CASSLDIQRVLVDEQFF,TGTGCCAGCAGCTTAGATATCCAGCGGGTCCTCGTGGATGAGCAGTTCTTC
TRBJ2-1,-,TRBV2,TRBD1,CASRRDRDNEQFF,TGTGCCAGCAGGAGGGACAGGGATAATGAGCAGTTCTTC